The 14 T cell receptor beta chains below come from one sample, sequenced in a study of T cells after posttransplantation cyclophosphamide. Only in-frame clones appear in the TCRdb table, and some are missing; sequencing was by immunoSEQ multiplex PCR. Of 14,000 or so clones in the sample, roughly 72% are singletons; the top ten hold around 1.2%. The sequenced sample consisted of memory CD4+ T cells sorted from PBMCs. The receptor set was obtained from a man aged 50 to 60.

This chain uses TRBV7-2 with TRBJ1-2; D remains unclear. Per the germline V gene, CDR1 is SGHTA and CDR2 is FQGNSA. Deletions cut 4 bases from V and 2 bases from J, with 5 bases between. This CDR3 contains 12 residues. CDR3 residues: CASSSKNYGYTF. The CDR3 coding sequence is TGTGCCAGCAGCTCAAAAAACTATGGCTACACCTTC.

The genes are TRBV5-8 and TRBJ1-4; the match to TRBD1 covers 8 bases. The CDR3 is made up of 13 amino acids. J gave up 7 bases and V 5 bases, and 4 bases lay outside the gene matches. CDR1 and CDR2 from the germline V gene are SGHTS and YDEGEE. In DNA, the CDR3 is TGTGCCAGCAGGGGGACAGGACGTGAAAAACTGTTTTTT. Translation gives CASRGTGREKLFF.

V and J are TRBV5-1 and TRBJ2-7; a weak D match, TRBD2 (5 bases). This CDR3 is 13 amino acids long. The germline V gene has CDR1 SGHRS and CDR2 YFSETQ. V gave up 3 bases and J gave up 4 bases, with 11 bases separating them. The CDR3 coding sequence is TGCGCCAGCAGCTCACTAGTGGGGTACGAGCAGTACTTC. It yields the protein CASSSLVGYEQYF.

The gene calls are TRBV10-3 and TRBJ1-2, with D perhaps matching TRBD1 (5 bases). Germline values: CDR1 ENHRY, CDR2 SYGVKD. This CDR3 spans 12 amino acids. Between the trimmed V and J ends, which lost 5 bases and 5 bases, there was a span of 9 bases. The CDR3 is CAISLDRYGYTF. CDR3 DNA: TGTGCCATCAGTCTTGACAGATATGGCTACACCTTC.

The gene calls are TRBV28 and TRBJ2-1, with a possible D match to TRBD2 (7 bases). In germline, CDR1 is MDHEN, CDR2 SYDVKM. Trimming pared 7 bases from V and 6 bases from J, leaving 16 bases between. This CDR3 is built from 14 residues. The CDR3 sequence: CASMGSRGPNEQFF. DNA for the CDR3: TGTGCCAGCATGGGTTCGCGGGGGCCCAATGAGCAGTTCTTC.

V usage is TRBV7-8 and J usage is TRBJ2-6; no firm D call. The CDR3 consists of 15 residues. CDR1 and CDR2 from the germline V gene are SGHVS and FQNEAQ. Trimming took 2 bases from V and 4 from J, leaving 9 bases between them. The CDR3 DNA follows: TGTGCCAGCAGCTTATCAGCGAGAGGGGCCAACGTCCTGACTTTC. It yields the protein CASSLSARGANVLTF.

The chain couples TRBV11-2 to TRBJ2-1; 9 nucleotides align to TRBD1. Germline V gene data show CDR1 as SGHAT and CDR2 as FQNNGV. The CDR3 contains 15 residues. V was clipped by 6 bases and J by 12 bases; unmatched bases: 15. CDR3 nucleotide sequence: TGTGCCAGCAGGGAAACAGGGGGCCCATCTTCTGGGCAGTTCTTC. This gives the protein CASRETGGPSSGQFF.

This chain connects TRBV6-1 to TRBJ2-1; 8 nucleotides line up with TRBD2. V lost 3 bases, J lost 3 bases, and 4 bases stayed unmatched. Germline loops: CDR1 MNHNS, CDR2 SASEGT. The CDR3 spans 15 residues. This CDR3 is CASSDMTSVYNEQFF. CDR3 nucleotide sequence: TGTGCCAGCAGTGATATGACTAGCGTCTACAATGAGCAGTTCTTC.

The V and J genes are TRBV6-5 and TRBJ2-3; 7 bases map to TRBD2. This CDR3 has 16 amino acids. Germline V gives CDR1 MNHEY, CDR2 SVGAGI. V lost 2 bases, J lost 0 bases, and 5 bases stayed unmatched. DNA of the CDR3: TGTGCCAGCAGTTACAAACCAGCGGGAAGCACAGATACGCAGTATTTT. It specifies CASSYKPAGSTDTQYF.

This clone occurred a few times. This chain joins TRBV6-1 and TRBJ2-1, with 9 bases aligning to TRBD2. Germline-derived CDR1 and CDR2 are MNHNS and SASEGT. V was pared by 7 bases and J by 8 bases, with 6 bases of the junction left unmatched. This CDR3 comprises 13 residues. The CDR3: CASKPSGKHEQFF. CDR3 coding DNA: TGTGCCAGCAAGCCTAGCGGGAAGCATGAGCAGTTCTTC.

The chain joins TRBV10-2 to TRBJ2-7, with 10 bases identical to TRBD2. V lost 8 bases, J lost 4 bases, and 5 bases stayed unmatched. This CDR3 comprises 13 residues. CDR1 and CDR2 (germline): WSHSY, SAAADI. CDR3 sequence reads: CASCPSGSYEQYF. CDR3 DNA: TGCGCCAGCTGCCCTAGCGGGAGTTACGAGCAGTACTTC.

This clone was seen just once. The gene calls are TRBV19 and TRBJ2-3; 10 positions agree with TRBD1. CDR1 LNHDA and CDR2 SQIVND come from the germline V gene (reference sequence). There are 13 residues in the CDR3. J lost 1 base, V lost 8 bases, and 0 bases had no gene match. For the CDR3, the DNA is TGTGCCAGTGGACAGGGGGGCACAGATACGCAGTATTTT. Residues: CASGQGGTDTQYF. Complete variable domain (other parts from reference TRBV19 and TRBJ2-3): DGGITQSPKYLFRKEGQNVTLSCEQNLNHDAMYWYRQDPGQGLRLIYYSQIVNDFQKGDIAEGYSVSREKKESFPLTVTSAQKNPTAFYLCASGQGGTDTQYFGPGTRLTVL.

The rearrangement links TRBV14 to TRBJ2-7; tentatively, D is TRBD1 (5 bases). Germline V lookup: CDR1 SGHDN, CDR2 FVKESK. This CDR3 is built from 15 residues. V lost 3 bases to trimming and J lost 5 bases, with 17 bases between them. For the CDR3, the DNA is TGTGCCAGCAGCCACGTTCGCAGGGTGGAAAACGAGCAGTACTTC. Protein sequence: CASSHVRRVENEQYF.

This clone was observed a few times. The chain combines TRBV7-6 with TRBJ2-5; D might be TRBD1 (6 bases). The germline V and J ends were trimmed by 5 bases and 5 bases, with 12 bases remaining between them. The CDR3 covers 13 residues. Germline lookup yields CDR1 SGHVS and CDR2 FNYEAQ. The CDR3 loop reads CASSQGWGETQYF. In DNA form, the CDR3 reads TGTGCCAGCAGCCAGGGGTGGGGGGAGACCCAGTACTTC.